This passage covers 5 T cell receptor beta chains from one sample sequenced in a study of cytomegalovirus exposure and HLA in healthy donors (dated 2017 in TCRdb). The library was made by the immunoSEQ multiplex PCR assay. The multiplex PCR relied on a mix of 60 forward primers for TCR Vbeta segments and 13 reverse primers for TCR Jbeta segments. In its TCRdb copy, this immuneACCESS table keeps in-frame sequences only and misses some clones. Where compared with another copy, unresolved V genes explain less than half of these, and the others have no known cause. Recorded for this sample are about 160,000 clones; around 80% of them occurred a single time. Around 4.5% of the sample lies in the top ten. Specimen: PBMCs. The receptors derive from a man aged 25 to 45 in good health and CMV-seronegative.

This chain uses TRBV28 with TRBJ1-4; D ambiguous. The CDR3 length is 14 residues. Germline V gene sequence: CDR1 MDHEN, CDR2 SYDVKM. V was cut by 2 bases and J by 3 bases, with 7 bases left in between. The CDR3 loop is CASSLGQANEKLFF. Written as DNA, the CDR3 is TGTGCCAGCAGTTTAGGTCAGGCTAATGAAAAACTGTTTTTT.

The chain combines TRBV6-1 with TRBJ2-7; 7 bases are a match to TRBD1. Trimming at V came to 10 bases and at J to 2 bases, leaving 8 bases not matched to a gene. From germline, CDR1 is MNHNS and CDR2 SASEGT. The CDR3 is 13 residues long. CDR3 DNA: TGTGCCACCATCGGGGACAGCGCCTACGAGCAGTACTTC. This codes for CATIGDSAYEQYF.

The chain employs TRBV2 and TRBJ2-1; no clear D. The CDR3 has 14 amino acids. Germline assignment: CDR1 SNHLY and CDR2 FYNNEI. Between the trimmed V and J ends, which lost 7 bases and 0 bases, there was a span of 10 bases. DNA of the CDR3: TGTGCCAGCAACGCCTTTAGCTCCTACAATGAGCAGTTCTTC. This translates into CASNAFSSYNEQFF.

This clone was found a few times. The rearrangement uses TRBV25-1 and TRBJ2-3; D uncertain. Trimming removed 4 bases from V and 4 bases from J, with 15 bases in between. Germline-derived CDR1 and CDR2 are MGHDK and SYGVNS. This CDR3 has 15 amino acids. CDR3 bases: TGTGCCAGCAGTGGGCCGTGGGCTCGCGCAGATACGCAGTATTTT. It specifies CASSGPWARADTQYF.

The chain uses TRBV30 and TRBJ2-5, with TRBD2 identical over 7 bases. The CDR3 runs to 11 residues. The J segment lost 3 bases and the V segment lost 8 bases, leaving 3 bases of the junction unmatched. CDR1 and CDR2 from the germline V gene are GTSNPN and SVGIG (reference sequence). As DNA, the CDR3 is TGTGCCGGACGGGGGGAAGAGACCCAGTACTTC. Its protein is CAGRGEETQYF. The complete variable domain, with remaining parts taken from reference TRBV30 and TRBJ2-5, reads SQTIHQWPATLVQPVGSPLSLECTVEGTSNPNLYWYRQAAGRGLQLLFYSVGIGQISSEVPQNLSASRPQDRQFILSSKKLLLSDSGFYLCAGRGEETQYFGPGTRLLVL.